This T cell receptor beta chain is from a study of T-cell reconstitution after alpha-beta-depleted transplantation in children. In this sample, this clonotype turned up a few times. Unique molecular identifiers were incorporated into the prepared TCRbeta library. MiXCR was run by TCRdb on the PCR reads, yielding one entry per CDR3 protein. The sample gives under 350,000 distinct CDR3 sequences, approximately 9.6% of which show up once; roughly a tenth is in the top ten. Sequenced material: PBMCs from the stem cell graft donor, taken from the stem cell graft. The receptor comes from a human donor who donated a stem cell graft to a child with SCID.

Written as DNA, the CDR3 is TGCGCCAGCAGCTCAACAGCGGGGCATGAGCAGTTCTTC. This gives the protein CASSSTAGHEQFF. V is TRBV4-1 and J is TRBJ2-1, with 7 positions matching TRBD2. CDR1 MGHRA and CDR2 YSYEKL come from the germline V gene. The V gene end was trimmed by 5 bases and the J gene end by 8 bases; junction bases not matched to a gene: 6. This CDR3 region has 13 residues.